The 4 T cell receptor beta chains presented below share a single source sample, sequenced in a study. Each CDR3 protein is one row after TCRdb ran MiXCR on the RT-PCR reads. The table lists about 680,000 distinct CDR3 sequences, approximately 15% of them singletons. The sequenced sample was memory CD4+ T cells from blood. The receptor source for this set is a female donor in good health, serving as a healthy control.

The chain combines TRBV11-2 with TRBJ2-5, with D hard to call. Looked up from germline, CDR1 is SGHAT and CDR2 is FQNNGV. V was cut by 1 base and J by 5 bases, with 5 bases left in between. This CDR3 is 12 amino acids long. This CDR3 reads CASSLVDETQYF. The CDR3 DNA follows: TGTGCCAGCAGCTTAGTGGATGAGACCCAGTACTTC.

This clonotype occurred many times. This chain connects TRBV7-3 to TRBJ1-1; possible D gene TRBD1, 5 bases. The CDR3 has 14 residues. Between the trimmed V and J ends, which lost 6 bases and 2 bases, there was a span of 13 bases. From germline, CDR1 is SGHTA and CDR2 FQGTGA. The CDR3 sequence: CASRLDTYNTEAFF. CDR3 in DNA: TGTGCCAGCAGATTGGACACCTATAACACTGAAGCTTTCTTT. Variable domain in full (rest from reference TRBV7-3 and TRBJ1-1): GAGVSQTPSNKVTEKGKYVELRCDPISGHTALYWYRQSLGQGPEFLIYFQGTGAADDSGLPNDRFFAVRPEGSVSTLKIQRTERGDSAVYLCASRLDTYNTEAFFGQGTRLTVV.

This clonotype was counted between two and nine times. The V call is TRBV15, the J call TRBJ2-5; D gene uncertain. CDR3 length: 14 residues. V lost 0 bases to trimming and J lost 5 bases, with 10 bases between them. Germline loops: CDR1 LNHNV, CDR2 YYDKDF (reference sequence). The CDR3 bases are TGTGCCACCAGCAGAGATCTGGCAGCGGAGACCCAGTACTTC. This gives the protein CATSRDLAAETQYF.

The V and J genes are TRBV12-3 or TRBV12-4 and TRBJ1-3; TRBD1 might be the D (5 bases). V was clipped by 5 bases and J by 2 bases, with 10 bases between them. The length of the CDR3 is 14 residues. Written as DNA, the CDR3 is TGTGCCAGCAGTCCGACAGAGGCTGGAAACACCATATATTTT. Translated: CASSPTEAGNTIYF.